The 28 T cell receptor beta chains in this list originate from one sample, sequenced in a study of blood T cell repertoires in COVID-19. Profiling relied on immunoSEQ multiplex PCR, and the TCRdb table lists in-frame clones only, not all of them. The data contain 80,000 to 95,000 clones, over 60% of them singletons. What was sequenced was peripheral blood. These receptor sequences come from a woman at least 80 years old with active or convalescent COVID-19.

The genes are TRBV9 and TRBJ1-4; D gene ambiguous. The CDR3 covers 15 residues. Germline V lookup: CDR1 SGDLS, CDR2 YYNGEE. With 0 bases removed from V and 6 bases from J, the gap between germline ends came to 12 bases. This CDR3 reads CASSVGEAVDEKLFF. The CDR3 DNA reads as TGTGCCAGCAGCGTAGGTGAGGCCGTCGATGAAAAACTGTTTTTT.

The CDR3 sequence: CASSPNLADNQPQHF. The DNA of the CDR3 is TGTGCCAGCTCACCAAATCTTGCAGACAATCAGCCCCAGCATTTT. This chain joins TRBV18 and TRBJ1-5; D is unresolved. Per the germline V gene, CDR1 is KGHSH and CDR2 is LQKENI. CDR3 length: 15 residues. The V gene lost 2 bases and the J gene lost 3 bases, with 11 bases spanning the gap.

The rearrangement uses TRBV19 and TRBJ2-7; 7 bases align to TRBD1. Germline trimming cut 6 bases from V and 2 bases from J; bases unmatched to any gene: 7. The germline V gene has CDR1 LNHDA and CDR2 SQIVND (reference sequence). The CDR3 length is 14 residues. CDR3 DNA sequence: TGTGCCAGTAGCTTGGGACAGTCCACCTACGAGCAGTACTTC. Translated: CASSLGQSTYEQYF.

J is TRBJ1-2 and V is TRBV20-1; 9 bases line up with TRBD1. This CDR3 is built from 12 residues. Germline loops: CDR1 DFQATT, CDR2 SNEGSKA (reference sequence). The trim removed 3 bases at V and 10 bases at J, leaving 6 bases unmatched. The CDR3 protein is CSASGTGMSYTF. CDR3 coding DNA: TGCAGTGCTAGTGGGACAGGGATGTCCTACACCTTC.

This chain connects TRBV4-2 to TRBJ1-4, with D perhaps TRBD1 (5 bases). The CDR3 totals 18 residues. CDR1 LGHNA and CDR2 YNFKEQ come from the germline V gene. Trimming cost V 0 bases and J 7 bases, with 21 bases left between them. The CDR3 DNA sequence: TGTGCCAGCAGCCAAGATCAGCCCTCGTGGCAGGGTGGTGAAAAACTGTTTTTT. Protein sequence: CASSQDQPSWQGGEKLFF.

A word on this clone: One end of the junction varies from germline; a read error may be responsible. The chain employs TRBV2 and TRBJ2-1, with 7 bases identical to TRBD1. This CDR3 comprises 12 residues. Germline lookup yields CDR1 SNHLY and CDR2 FYNNEI. CDR3: CASSEAGQSLLF. Written as DNA, the CDR3 is TGTGCCAGCAGTGAAGCGGGACAGTCTCTGCTCTTC.

The chain has TRBV5-5 and TRBJ2-7; tentatively, D is TRBD2 (5 bases). The germline V gene has CDR1 SGHKS and CDR2 YYEKEE (reference sequence). The CDR3 contains 14 residues. The ends were cut back, 3 bases at V and 0 bases at J, with 10 bases in the middle. The CDR3 DNA follows: TGTGCCAGCAGCTATAGGACTGACTCCTACGAGCAGTACTTC. Residues: CASSYRTDSYEQYF.

J is TRBJ2-7 and V is TRBV30; possibly TRBD1 for D (6 bases). This CDR3 has 14 residues. Germline V gene lookup returns CDR1 GTSNPN and CDR2 SVGIG (reference sequence). Trimming cost V 0 bases and J 3 bases, with 12 bases left between them. The CDR3 nucleotides read TGTGCCTGGAGTGTAGGGGGTATACTCTACGAGCAGTACTTC. Amino acids: CAWSVGGILYEQYF.

This chain links TRBV6-6 with TRBJ1-5; D not certain. The V gene's germline CDR1 is MNHNY and CDR2 SVGAGI (reference sequence). The CDR3 totals 15 residues. V lost 0 bases to trimming and J lost 0 bases, with 6 bases between them. The CDR3 reads CASSYSGRSNQPQHF. DNA for the CDR3: TGTGCCAGCAGTTACTCTGGCCGTAGCAATCAGCCCCAGCATTTT.

The chain is built from TRBV7-9 and TRBJ2-1, with a weak D call TRBD1 (5 bases). Germline values: CDR1 SEHNR, CDR2 FQNEAQ (reference sequence). This CDR3 spans 11 amino acids. V lost 7 bases and J 8 bases, leaving 9 bases between the germline ends. The CDR3 DNA reads TGTGCCAGCACCCTAGGGGATGAGCAGTTCTTC. Translation gives CASTLGDEQFF.

A single count supports this clone. The chain employs TRBV27 and TRBJ2-3; D unclear. V gave up 3 bases and J gave up 2 bases, with 12 bases separating them. The CDR3 covers 15 residues. The germline CDR1 and CDR2 sequences are MNHEY and SMNVEV (reference sequence). CDR3 region: CASSFWAASTDTQYF. The CDR3 bases are TGTGCCAGCAGTTTCTGGGCAGCCTCCACAGATACGCAGTATTTT.

This chain uses TRBV3-1 (or the pseudogene TRBV3-2) with TRBJ1-1, with 11 bases fitting TRBD1. Germline V gene sequence: CDR1 LGHDT, CDR2 YNNKEL (reference sequence). The CDR3 runs to 17 residues. Unmatched junction bases numbered 7, after V lost 4 bases and J lost 0 bases. The CDR3 spells CASSRGTGGWMNTEAFF. Written as DNA, the CDR3 is TGTGCCAGCAGCCGAGGGACAGGGGGTTGGATGAACACTGAAGCTTTCTTT.

V usage is TRBV6-4 and J usage is TRBJ1-5; 10 bases are shared with TRBD1. Trimming cost V 7 bases and J 4 bases; bases outside gene matches: 7. CDR3 length equals 15 residues. Germline loops: CDR1 MRHNA, CDR2 SNTAGT. CDR3 in DNA: TGTGCCAGCAATCCGGGACAGGGGCGAAATCAGCCCCAGCATTTT. Its protein is CASNPGQGRNQPQHF.

J is TRBJ2-1 and V is TRBV4-1; 7 nucleotides line up with TRBD2. Germline V gives CDR1 MGHRA, CDR2 YSYEKL. The CDR3 totals 13 residues. Germline trimming cut 2 bases from V and 11 bases from J; bases unmatched to any gene: 6. The CDR3 is CASSQIGGVKQFF. CDR3 coding DNA: TGCGCCAGCAGCCAAATTGGGGGGGTTAAGCAGTTCTTC.

The V gene is TRBV5-1, the J gene TRBJ2-5; 11 bases align to TRBD2. Trimming at V came to 3 bases and at J to 2 bases, leaving 6 bases not matched to a gene. The CDR3 runs 16 residues. Germline assignment: CDR1 SGHRS and CDR2 YFSETQ. Here the CDR3 reads CASSSWTSGLQETQYF. DNA of the CDR3: TGCGCCAGCAGCTCCTGGACTAGCGGGTTACAAGAGACCCAGTACTTC.

The rearrangement links TRBV15 to TRBJ2-3; TRBD1 aligns across 10 bases. Germline-derived CDR1 and CDR2 are LNHNV and YYDKDF (reference sequence). V gave up 1 base and J gave up 3 bases; unmatched junction bases: 1. CDR3 length: 15 amino acids. For the CDR3, the DNA is TGTGCCACCAGCAGAGTGGACAGGGGGACAGATACGCAGTATTTT. This translates into CATSRVDRGTDTQYF.

In its sample, this clone was seen once. The chain couples TRBV9 to TRBJ2-3; D perhaps matches TRBD1 (5 bases). This CDR3 has 18 residues. Trimming took off 3 bases at V and 2 bases at J, with 22 bases between the two ends. Germline V CDR1 and CDR2: SGDLS, YYNGEE. The CDR3 here is CASSAPWSAGLYTDTQYF. The CDR3, as DNA: TGTGCCAGCAGCGCTCCCTGGTCGGCAGGGCTTTACACAGATACGCAGTATTTT.

V gene TRBV11-2 combines with J gene TRBJ2-5; possible D gene TRBD2, 6 bases. The germline gives CDR1 SGHAT, CDR2 FQNNGV. The CDR3 is 17 amino acids. V gave up 0 bases and J gave up 4 bases, with 18 bases separating them. The chain's CDR3 is CASSLDLRRGRVETQYF. The CDR3 nucleotides read TGTGCCAGCAGCTTAGATTTGCGGCGGGGTAGGGTAGAGACCCAGTACTTC.

This clone was recorded at least ten times. In DNA, the CDR3 is TGTGCCAGCAGCTTAAGGCCGGGGGTTGGTCAGCCCCAGCATTTT. It yields the protein CASSLRPGVGQPQHF. This sequence joins TRBV7-2 and TRBJ1-5, with TRBD1 as a possible D gene (5 bases). Trimming took 2 bases from V and 6 from J, leaving 14 bases between them. CDR3 length: 15 amino acids. CDR1 and CDR2 (germline): SGHTA, FQGNSA.

This clone showed up just a few times. This chain joins TRBV18 and TRBJ1-2; TRBD1 matches at 8 bases. This CDR3 is built from 14 residues. With V trimmed by 4 bases and J by 10 bases, 11 bases remained unmatched. Germline V gene sequence: CDR1 KGHSH, CDR2 LQKENI. The CDR3 nucleotides are TGTGCCAGCTCACTTACAGGGGGGCAAGGGTTCTACACCTTC. Translating gives CASSLTGGQGFYTF.

The rearrangement links TRBV6-6 to TRBJ1-2, with TRBD1 as a possible D gene (6 bases). Between the trimmed V and J ends, which lost 6 bases and 8 bases, there was a span of 22 bases. Germline V gene sequence: CDR1 MNHNY, CDR2 SVGAGI (reference sequence). This CDR3 contains 15 residues. The DNA for the CDR3 is TGTGCCAGCAGGCCCCTCTCGGGGGGCCTAGGGGGCTACACCTTC. Amino acids: CASRPLSGGLGGYTF.

This rearrangement joins TRBV27 to TRBJ2-1; D gene ambiguous. The CDR3 is 18 amino acids. The germline V and J ends were trimmed by 0 bases and 4 bases, with 19 bases remaining between them. Germline V CDR1 and CDR2: MNHEY, SMNVEV (reference sequence). The CDR3 protein is CASSLSTRYSSSYNEQFF. Written as DNA, the CDR3 is TGTGCCAGCAGTTTATCGACGAGGTATAGCTCCTCGTACAATGAGCAGTTCTTC.

This chain links TRBV4-3 with TRBJ1-4; 10 bases are a match to TRBD1. The CDR3 runs to 18 residues. With V trimmed by 3 bases and J by 7 bases, 14 bases remained unmatched. Germline assignment: CDR1 LGHNA and CDR2 YSLEER. CDR3 in amino acids: CASSHTRTRQGAGEKLFF. The DNA of the CDR3 is TGCGCCAGCAGCCACACCAGGACGAGACAGGGGGCGGGTGAAAAACTGTTTTTT.

V and J are TRBV11-2 and TRBJ2-2, with D unclear. V lost 5 bases and J 9 bases, leaving 7 bases between the germline ends. This CDR3 is built from 11 residues. Germline loops: CDR1 SGHAT, CDR2 FQNNGV. CDR3 sequence reads: CASSPQRELFF. CDR3 DNA: TGTGCCAGCAGCCCCCAGAGGGAGCTGTTTTTT.

This sequence joins TRBV2 and TRBJ1-5; D gene ambiguous. V was pared by 3 bases and J by 3 bases, with 9 bases between. Germline loops: CDR1 SNHLY, CDR2 FYNNEI. The CDR3 is 14 residues long. CDR3 sequence reads: CASSEHTNNQPQHF. CDR3 nucleotides: TGTGCCAGCAGTGAGCACACTAACAATCAGCCCCAGCATTTT.

CDR3 region: CASSEEERKGAIRVAGNTIYF. In DNA form, the CDR3 reads TGTGCCAGCAGTGAAGAGGAACGCAAAGGTGCCATCAGGGTTGCGGGAAACACCATATATTTT. The V and J genes are TRBV6-1 and TRBJ1-3, with D perhaps matching TRBD1 (5 bases). The CDR3 length is 21 residues. Germline lookup yields CDR1 MNHNS and CDR2 SASEGT. Deletions cut 1 base from V and 4 bases from J, with 29 bases between.

The chain employs TRBV19 and TRBJ1-2; D remains unclear. Germline V gives CDR1 LNHDA, CDR2 SQIVND (reference sequence). The length of the CDR3 is 13 residues. Trimming left V 1 base short and J 3 bases short, with 6 bases between. CDR3 protein: CASSIGQDYGYTF. CDR3 coding DNA: TGTGCCAGTAGTATAGGGCAGGACTATGGCTACACCTTC.

The V gene is TRBV9, the J gene TRBJ1-2; no clear D gene. The CDR3 length is 13 residues. Germline V gives CDR1 SGDLS, CDR2 YYNGEE. V was shortened by 4 bases and J by 2 bases, with 9 bases between the two germline ends. Here the CDR3 reads CASSLTQNYGYTF. The CDR3 DNA reads TGTGCCAGCAGCTTGACTCAGAACTATGGCTACACCTTC.